This T cell receptor beta chain was captured in a study of cytomegalovirus exposure and HLA in healthy donors. This table comes from immunoSEQ multiplex PCR, and its TCRdb copy is limited to in-frame clones, with some not included. The sample lists some 200,000 clones, roughly 84% seen once, with 2.5% to 3.5% in the top ten. A remark on this clone: The antigen remains unidentified.

Study-wide findings and caveats: Diagnosis of cytomegalovirus status made by the classifier reportedly showed high specificity and sensitivity.

The TCR originated in a woman younger than 30 in good health and CMV-seropositive. Specimen: PBMCs.

The chain's CDR3 is CASAKWAGIDEQYF. CDR3 coding DNA: TGTGCCAGCGCCAAGTGGGCAGGGATCGACGAGCAGTACTTC. The genes are TRBV14 and TRBJ2-7; the D gene is possibly TRBD1 (5 bases). The V gene lost 8 bases and the J gene lost 5 bases, with 19 bases spanning the gap. Germline CDR1 and CDR2: SGHDN and FVKESK. The CDR3 contains 14 residues.